This record looks at one T cell receptor beta chain sequence and its context. This entry comes from a study of memory CD4+ T cells and cytomegalovirus serostatus. Overall study: Donors were healthy Belgian adults, fewer than ten CMV seropositive and some 24 seronegative.

The sort gate was single viable CD3+CD4+CD8-CD45RO+ cells for memory CD4+ T cells. Germline V gives CDR1 LNHDA, CDR2 SQIVND (reference sequence). V lost 7 bases and J 6 bases, leaving 13 bases between the germline ends. CDR3 length: 14 residues. Data came from immunoSEQ multiplex PCR; TCRdb stores just in-frame clones and leaves some out. The data contain some 66,000 clones, 76% of them singletons. The receptor was isolated from an adult in good health and CMV-seropositive. The sample comprised memory CD4+ T cells from blood. V and J are TRBV19 and TRBJ1-6; D is possibly TRBD1 (5 bases). CDR3 DNA sequence: TGTGCCAGTACCAATCAGGGAGCTAATTCACCCCTCCACTTT. It specifies CASTNQGANSPLHF. Based on the CDR3 plus reference TRBV19 and TRBJ1-6, the full variable domain is DGGITQSPKYLFRKEGQNVTLSCEQNLNHDAMYWYRQDPGQGLRLIYYSQIVNDFQKGDIAEGYSVSREKKESFPLTVTSAQKNPTAFYLCASTNQGANSPLHFGNGTRLTVT.